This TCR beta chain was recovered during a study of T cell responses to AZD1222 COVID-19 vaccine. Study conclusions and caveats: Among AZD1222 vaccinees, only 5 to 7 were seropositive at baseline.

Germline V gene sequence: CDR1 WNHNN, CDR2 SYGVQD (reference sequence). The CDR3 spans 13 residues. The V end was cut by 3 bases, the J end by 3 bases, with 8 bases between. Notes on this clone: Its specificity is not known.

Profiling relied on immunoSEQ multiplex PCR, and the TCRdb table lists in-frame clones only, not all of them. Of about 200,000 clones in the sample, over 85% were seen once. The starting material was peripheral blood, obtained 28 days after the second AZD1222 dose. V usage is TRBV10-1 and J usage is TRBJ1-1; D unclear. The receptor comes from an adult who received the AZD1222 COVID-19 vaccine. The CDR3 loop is CASSEGRDTEAFF. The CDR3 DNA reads TGCGCCAGCAGTGAAGGCAGAGACACTGAAGCTTTCTTT.